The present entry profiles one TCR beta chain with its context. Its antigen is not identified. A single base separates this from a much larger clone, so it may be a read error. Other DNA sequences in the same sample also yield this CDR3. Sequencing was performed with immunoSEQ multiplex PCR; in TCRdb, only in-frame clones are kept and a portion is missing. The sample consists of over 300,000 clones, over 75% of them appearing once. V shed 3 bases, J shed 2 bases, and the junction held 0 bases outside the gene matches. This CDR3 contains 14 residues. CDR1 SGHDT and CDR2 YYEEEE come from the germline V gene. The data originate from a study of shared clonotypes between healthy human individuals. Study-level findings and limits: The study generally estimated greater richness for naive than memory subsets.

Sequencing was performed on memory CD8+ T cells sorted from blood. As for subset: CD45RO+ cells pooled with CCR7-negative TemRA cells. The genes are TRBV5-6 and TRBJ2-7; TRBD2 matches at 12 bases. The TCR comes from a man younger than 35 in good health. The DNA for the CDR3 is TGTGCCAGCAGCTGGACTAGCGGGGCCTACGAGCAGTACTTC. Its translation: CASSWTSGAYEQYF.